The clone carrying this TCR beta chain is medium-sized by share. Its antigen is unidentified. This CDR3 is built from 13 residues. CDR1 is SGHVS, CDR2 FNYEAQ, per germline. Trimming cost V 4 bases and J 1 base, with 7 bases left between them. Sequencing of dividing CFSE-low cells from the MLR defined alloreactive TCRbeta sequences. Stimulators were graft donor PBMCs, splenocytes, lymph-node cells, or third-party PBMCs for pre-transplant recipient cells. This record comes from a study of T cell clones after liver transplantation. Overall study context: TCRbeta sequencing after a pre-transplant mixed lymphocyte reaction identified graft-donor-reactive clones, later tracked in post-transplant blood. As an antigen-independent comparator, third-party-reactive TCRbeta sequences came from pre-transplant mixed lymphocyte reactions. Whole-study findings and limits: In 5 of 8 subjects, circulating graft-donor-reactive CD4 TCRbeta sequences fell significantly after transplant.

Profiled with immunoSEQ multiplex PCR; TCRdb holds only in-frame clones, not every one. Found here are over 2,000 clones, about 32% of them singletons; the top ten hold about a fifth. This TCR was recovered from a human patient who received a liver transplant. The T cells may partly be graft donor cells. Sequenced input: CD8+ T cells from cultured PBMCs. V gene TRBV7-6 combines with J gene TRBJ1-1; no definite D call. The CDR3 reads CASSWGGNTEAFF. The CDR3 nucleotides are TGTGCCAGCAGCTGGGGAGGGAACACTGAAGCTTTCTTT.